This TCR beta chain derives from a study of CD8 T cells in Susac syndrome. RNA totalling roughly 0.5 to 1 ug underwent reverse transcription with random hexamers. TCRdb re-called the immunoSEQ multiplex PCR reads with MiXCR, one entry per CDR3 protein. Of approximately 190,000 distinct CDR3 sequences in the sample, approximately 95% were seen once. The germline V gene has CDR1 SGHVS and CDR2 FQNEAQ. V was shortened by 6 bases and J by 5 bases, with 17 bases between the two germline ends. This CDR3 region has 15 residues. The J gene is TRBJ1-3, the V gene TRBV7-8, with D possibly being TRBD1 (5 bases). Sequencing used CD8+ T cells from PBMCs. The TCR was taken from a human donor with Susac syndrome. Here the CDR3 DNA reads TGTGCCAGCAGTTACGAGACAGTCGCGAGAAACACCATATATTTT. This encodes CASSYETVARNTIYF.